This TCR beta chain was sequenced in a study of OX40 agonist ivuxolimab in advanced cancers. Patients were ruled out by autoimmune disease history or systemic immunosuppression. Overall study results and limits: With doses of 0.1 to 3.0 mg/kg, CD4+ and CD8+ blood T cells had undergone clonal expansion by week 6.

Details on this clone: The antigen remains unidentified.

Sequencing used immunoSEQ multiplex PCR; TCRdb keeps in-frame clones, though not all of them. The data contain 50,000 to 70,000 clones, about 93% of them singletons. CDR3 length equals 12 residues. Germline V gene lookup returns CDR1 SGDLS and CDR2 YYNGEE. J was trimmed by 10 bases and V by 4 bases; bases with no gene match: 8. This clonotype was obtained from an adult with an advanced solid tumor such as melanoma, head and neck, liver or kidney cancer. The material sequenced was CD4+ or CD8+ T cells sorted from blood, taken in a trial of the OX40 agonist ivuxolimab. V and J are TRBV9 and TRBJ2-7; 7 bases are shared with TRBD1. Here the CDR3 reads CASSQQGTDQYF. In DNA form, the CDR3 reads TGTGCCAGCAGCCAACAGGGGACCGACCAGTACTTC.